The 6 T cell receptor beta chains presented below share a single source sample, sequenced in a study of blood T cell repertoires in COVID-19. The assay was immunoSEQ multiplex PCR, and TCRdb's table has in-frame clones only and misses some. Of more than 350,000 clones in the sample, about 88% were seen once. The sample consisted of PBMCs or T cells enriched from blood (not recorded which). All receptors derive from a woman younger than 35 who had been exposed to COVID-19.

This clone was picked up a small number of times. This sequence joins TRBV11-2 and TRBJ1-1; D unclear. The CDR3 extends over 11 amino acids. Trimming removed 1 base at V and 7 bases at J, with 4 bases between. Looked up from germline, CDR1 is SGHAT and CDR2 is FQNNGV. CDR3 nucleotide sequence: TGTGCCAGCAGCTTAGGCAGTGAAGCTTTCTTT. Amino acid sequence: CASSLGSEAFF.

The chain employs TRBV7-6 and TRBJ1-6; 8 bases line up with TRBD1. Germline V lookup: CDR1 SGHVS, CDR2 FNYEAQ. The V segment lost 5 bases and the J segment 7 bases; nucleotides outside the gene matches: 7. The CDR3 consists of 15 residues. CDR3 DNA: TGTGCCAGCAGCCTAAGCAGGACAGGGAATTCACCCCTCCACTTT. This codes for CASSLSRTGNSPLHF.

The chain couples TRBV18 to TRBJ2-5, with TRBD2 matching 7 bases. V was pared by 6 bases and J by 3 bases, with 10 bases of the junction left unmatched. Germline V gene lookup returns CDR1 KGHSH and CDR2 LQKENI. CDR3 length: 15 amino acids. CDR3 protein: CASSTWLAEEETQYF. In nucleotides, the CDR3 is TGTGCCAGCTCCACCTGGCTAGCGGAGGAAGAGACCCAGTACTTC.

The genes are TRBV10-3 and TRBJ1-6; 8 bases line up with TRBD1. The CDR3 runs to 15 residues. V gave up 6 bases and J gave up 7 bases; unmatched junction bases: 8. CDR1 ENHRY and CDR2 SYGVKD come from the germline V gene. The CDR3 DNA is TGTGCCATCAGGGACAGGGAGGAGGGGAATTCACCCCTCCACTTT. Translated, it gives CAIRDREEGNSPLHF.

The chain couples TRBV29-1 to TRBJ2-3; TRBD1 matches at 8 bases. V trimming: 4 bases; J trimming: 3 bases; junction bases outside the gene matches: 3. Germline CDR1 and CDR2: SQVTM and ANQGSEA. This CDR3 contains 13 residues. The DNA of the CDR3 is TGCAGCGTTGTGACAGGGGCAACAGATACGCAGTATTTT. Its translation is CSVVTGATDTQYF.

J is TRBJ1-3 and V is TRBV7-3, with D uncertain. The V end was cut by 2 bases, the J end by 2 bases, with 13 bases between. Germline CDR1 SGHTA, CDR2 FQGTGA. CDR3 length: 16 residues. CDR3 loop: CASSLRPAGTGNTIYF. The CDR3 DNA follows: TGTGCCAGCAGCTTACGGCCTGCGGGAACTGGAAACACCATATATTTT.